A single sample gave rise to the 25 T cell receptor beta chains below, sequenced in a study of PD-1 blockade in classical Hodgkin lymphoma. This sample's time point: cycle 4 day 1 (C4D1), after more than five weeks of nivolumab. Exposure to brentuximab vedotin varied, and each patient had relapsed following autologous stem cell transplantation. Clones were sequenced by immunoSEQ multiplex PCR, and TCRdb holds only the in-frame ones, with some missing. Of about 21,000 clones in the sample, more than 70% were seen once. Material: peripheral blood mononuclear cells (PBMCs), obtained before the fourth cycle of nivolumab. The receptor source for this set is a human donor with classical Hodgkin lymphoma.

This chain uses TRBV30 with TRBJ2-7, with D possibly being TRBD1 (6 bases). With 4 bases removed from V and 2 bases from J, the gap between germline ends came to 9 bases. CDR1 and CDR2 from the germline V gene are GTSNPN and SVGIG (reference sequence). This CDR3 is 12 amino acids long. The CDR3 region is CAWNRDPYEQYF. CDR3 bases: TGTGCCTGGAACAGGGACCCCTACGAGCAGTACTTC.

The chain recombines TRBV2 with TRBJ2-1; D call uncertain. Germline CDR1 and CDR2: SNHLY and FYNNEI. The CDR3 totals 11 residues. V lost 4 bases and J 5 bases, leaving 3 bases between the germline ends. CDR3 sequence (DNA): TGTGCCAGCAGTGTTGACAATGAGCAGTTCTTC. Its protein product is CASSVDNEQFF.

The chain couples TRBV4-3 to TRBJ2-2, with D tentatively TRBD1 (6 bases). Germline CDR1 is LGHNA and CDR2 is YSLEER. This CDR3 comprises 14 residues. Trimming took off 4 bases at V and 3 bases at J, with 9 bases between the two ends. CDR3 region: CASSLGQYTGELFF. The DNA for the CDR3 is TGCGCCAGCAGCCTGGGACAATACACCGGGGAGCTGTTTTTT.

V gene TRBV11-2 combines with J gene TRBJ2-7, with 7 positions matching TRBD1. CDR1 and CDR2 (germline): SGHAT, FQNNGV. The CDR3 length is 13 residues. The V and J ends lost 2 bases and 5 bases, in that order; junction bases with no gene match: 3. As DNA, the CDR3 is TGTGCCAGCAGCTTACCGGGGACAGACGAGCAGTACTTC. Translating gives CASSLPGTDEQYF. Full variable domain (rest looked up from reference TRBV11-2 and TRBJ2-7): EAGVAQSPRYKIIEKRQSVAFWCNPISGHATLYWYQQILGQGPKLLIQFQNNGVVDDSQLPKDRFSAERLKGVDSTLKIQPAKLEDSAVYLCASSLPGTDEQYFGPGTRLTVT.

This clone was observed once. The chain recombines TRBV6-5 with TRBJ1-2; the match to TRBD1 covers 8 bases. Looked up from germline, CDR1 is MNHEY and CDR2 is SVGAGI. The trim removed 5 bases at V and 3 bases at J, leaving 5 bases unmatched. CDR3 length: 14 residues. The CDR3 is CASSPQQGDYGYTF. Written as DNA, the CDR3 is TGTGCCAGCAGTCCACAACAGGGGGACTATGGCTACACCTTC.

This rearrangement joins TRBV5-8 to TRBJ2-7; 10 bases match TRBD2. The CDR3 is 13 amino acids. Germline V gene lookup returns CDR1 SGHTS and CDR2 YDEGEE. V dropped 5 bases and J dropped 5; count of bases not matched to a gene: 4. The CDR3 protein is CASRGLAFNEQYF. Here the CDR3 DNA reads TGTGCCAGCAGGGGACTAGCGTTCAACGAGCAGTACTTC. Complete variable domain (other parts from reference TRBV5-8 and TRBJ2-7): EAGVTQSPTHLIKTRGQQATLRCSPISGHTSVYWYQQALGLGLQFLLWYDEGEERNRGNFPPRFSGRQFPNYSSELNVNALELEDSALYLCASRGLAFNEQYFGPGTRLTVT.

This rearrangement joins TRBV25-1 to TRBJ1-4, with 7 bases lining up with TRBD1. The CDR3 contains 15 residues. Trimming took 4 bases from V and 8 from J; bases not matched to a gene: 10. CDR1 and CDR2 from the germline V gene are MGHDK and SYGVNS. DNA for the CDR3: TGTGCCAGCAGTGCAGACAGGGACTTAATCGAAAAACTGTTTTTT. Its protein is CASSADRDLIEKLFF.

J is TRBJ2-7 and V is TRBV13; D tentatively fits TRBD1 or TRBD2 (6 bases each). CDR1 and CDR2 from the germline V gene are PRHDT and FYEKMQ (reference sequence). Trimming left V 1 base short and J 6 bases short, with 16 bases between. The CDR3 totals 15 residues. CDR3 in DNA: TGTGCCAGCAGCTTAGTAGGGGGAGGTATAACCGAGCAGTACTTC. It codes for CASSLVGGGITEQYF.

The V call is TRBV5-1, the J call TRBJ2-1; D not certain. Germline V gene data show CDR1 as SGHRS and CDR2 as YFSETQ. V gave up 0 bases and J gave up 4 bases, with 5 bases separating them. The CDR3 loop spans 13 amino acids. The CDR3 coding sequence is TGCGCCAGCAGCTTGGGGAGTTACAATGAGCAGTTCTTC. Translated: CASSLGSYNEQFF. The full variable domain, its missing parts supplied by reference TRBV5-1 and TRBJ2-1, is KAGVTQTPRYLIKTRGQQVTLSCSPISGHRSVSWYQQTPGQGLQFLFEYFSETQRNKGNFPGRFSGRQFSNSRSEMNVSTLELGDSALYLCASSLGSYNEQFFGPGTRLTVL.

The J gene is TRBJ2-2, the V gene TRBV19; unclear D gene. This CDR3 spans 12 amino acids. Germline V gene lookup returns CDR1 LNHDA and CDR2 SQIVND (reference sequence). V lost 1 base and J 8 bases, leaving 5 bases between the germline ends. The CDR3 nucleotides are TGTGCCAGTAGTATAGGGCCTGGGGAGCTGTTTTTT. It translates to CASSIGPGELFF.

The V gene is TRBV28, the J gene TRBJ2-7, with D possibly being TRBD1 (7 bases). The germline V gene encodes CDR1 MDHEN and CDR2 SYDVKM. This CDR3 is 14 amino acids long. The V end was cut by 7 bases, the J end by 4 bases, with 17 bases between. The CDR3 sequence: CASTRGTDSYEQYF. The CDR3 DNA reads TGTGCCAGCACCCGCGGGACAGATTCTTACGAGCAGTACTTC.

This clone turned up a few times. This chain connects TRBV2 to TRBJ1-5; 7 bases map to TRBD1. The CDR3 consists of 12 residues. The germline CDR1 and CDR2 sequences are SNHLY and FYNNEI. The V segment lost 8 bases and the J segment 4 bases; nucleotides outside the gene matches: 2. CDR3 protein: CASSGQNQPQHF. The CDR3 nucleotides are TGTGCCAGCTCGGGACAGAATCAGCCCCAGCATTTT.

V and J are TRBV19 and TRBJ2-5; 12 bases are a match to TRBD1. This CDR3 is built from 13 residues. J gave up 6 bases and V 5 bases, and 1 base lay outside the gene matches. Germline-derived CDR1 and CDR2 are LNHDA and SQIVND (reference sequence). CDR3 coding DNA: TGTGCCAGTAGTGGGACAGGGGGCAAGACCCAGTACTTC. Residues: CASSGTGGKTQYF.

V usage is TRBV28 and J usage is TRBJ2-3; unclear D gene. The V gene lost 5 bases and the J gene lost 2 bases, with 17 bases spanning the gap. Germline V gene lookup returns CDR1 MDHEN and CDR2 SYDVKM. This CDR3 is 16 amino acids long. The chain's CDR3 is CASSLQSSATTDTQYF. CDR3 nucleotides: TGTGCCAGCAGTCTCCAGAGTAGTGCCACCACAGATACGCAGTATTTT.

This clone was observed a few times. This chain joins TRBV7-2 and TRBJ1-1; D remains unclear. Looked up from germline, CDR1 is SGHTA and CDR2 is FQGNSA. The ends were cut back, 2 bases at V and 0 bases at J, with 13 bases in the middle. This CDR3 has 16 amino acids. The CDR3 sequence: CASSLSPLTVNTEAFF. CDR3 coding DNA: TGTGCCAGCAGCTTAAGCCCCCTGACTGTGAACACTGAAGCTTTCTTT.

The V and J genes are TRBV29-1 and TRBJ2-1; 10 bases align to TRBD2. This CDR3 is 15 amino acids long. Germline V CDR1 and CDR2: SQVTM, ANQGSEA. Trimming at V came to 4 bases and at J to 6 bases, leaving 9 bases not matched to a gene. DNA of the CDR3: TGCAGCGTTGCACCGGGACTAGCGATAATCAATGAGCAGTTCTTC. Translating it yields CSVAPGLAIINEQFF.

This chain uses TRBV27 with TRBJ1-3; TRBD1 matches 7 bases. This CDR3 comprises 16 residues. V gave up 5 bases and J gave up 0 bases; unmatched junction bases: 7. Germline values: CDR1 MNHEY, CDR2 SMNVEV (reference sequence). CDR3 sequence reads: CASSNRGPSSGNTIYF. In nucleotides, the CDR3 is TGTGCCAGCAGTAACAGGGGCCCCAGCTCTGGAAACACCATATATTTT.

The chain has TRBV4-3 and TRBJ1-2; D remains ambiguous. The V gene lost 2 bases and the J gene lost 1 base, with 2 bases spanning the gap. This CDR3 contains 12 residues. The germline V gene encodes CDR1 LGHNA and CDR2 YSLEER. The CDR3 loop is CASSQNNYGYTF. CDR3 sequence (DNA): TGCGCCAGCAGCCAAAATAACTATGGCTACACCTTC.

The chain uses TRBV30 and TRBJ2-7, with D uncertain. With 0 bases removed from V and 3 bases from J, the gap between germline ends came to 18 bases. The CDR3 has 16 amino acids. Germline CDR1 GTSNPN, CDR2 SVGIG (reference sequence). The CDR3 region is CAWSVYVRAVRYEQYF. CDR3 in DNA: TGTGCCTGGAGTGTGTACGTAAGGGCGGTACGCTACGAGCAGTACTTC.

This chain joins TRBV4-3 and TRBJ2-1, with 8 bases fitting TRBD1. Germline CDR1 and CDR2: LGHNA and YSLEER. The CDR3 sequence is 15 residues long. The trim removed 5 bases at V and 1 base at J, leaving 4 bases unmatched. The CDR3 nucleotides read TGCGCCAGCAGCTACGACAGGGGTTCCTACAATGAGCAGTTCTTC. Translation gives CASSYDRGSYNEQFF.

For the CDR3, the DNA is TGTGCCAGCAGTTTCCCAGGGGCGAACACTGAAGCTTTCTTT. This encodes CASSFPGANTEAFF. The chain joins TRBV27 to TRBJ1-1, with a possible D match to TRBD1 (6 bases). The CDR3 contains 14 residues. From germline, CDR1 is MNHEY and CDR2 SMNVEV (reference sequence). Trimming stripped 3 bases from V and 1 base from J, with 9 bases between.

Notes on this clone: The same CDR3 also results from other DNA sequences found in this sample. V is TRBV7-9 and J is TRBJ2-5; D unresolved. V lost 5 bases to trimming and J lost 2 bases, with 3 bases between them. CDR3 size: 11 residues. Germline CDR1 and CDR2: SEHNR and FQNEAQ (reference sequence). The CDR3 DNA reads TGTGCCAGCAGCAGTCAAGAGACCCAGTACTTC. Residues: CASSSQETQYF.

The chain recombines TRBV7-2 with TRBJ2-2; D possibly uses TRBD1 or TRBD2 (5 bases each). Germline assignment: CDR1 SGHTA and CDR2 FQGNSA. The CDR3 has 13 amino acids. V lost 0 bases to trimming and J lost 13 bases, with 12 bases between them. CDR3 sequence: CASSLARRERLFF. The CDR3 DNA is TGTGCCAGCAGCTTAGCGCGCAGGGAGAGGCTGTTTTTT.

For the CDR3, the DNA is TGTGCCAGCGGGCGGACAGGGTTGGAACAAGAGACCCAGTACTTC. It codes for CASGRTGLEQETQYF. This rearrangement joins TRBV2 to TRBJ2-5; 8 nucleotides align to TRBD1. This CDR3 has 15 amino acids. Germline values: CDR1 SNHLY, CDR2 FYNNEI. V was pared by 8 bases and J by 2 bases, with 10 bases of the junction left unmatched.

CDR3 protein: CASSPSGSPQETQYF. In DNA, the CDR3 is TGCGCCAGCAGCCCTTCGGGGTCTCCTCAAGAGACCCAGTACTTC. The V call is TRBV5-1, the J call TRBJ2-5; TRBD2 might be the D (5 bases). V was cut by 4 bases and J by 2 bases, with 15 bases left in between. Germline V lookup: CDR1 SGHRS, CDR2 YFSETQ. The CDR3 runs to 15 residues. Drawing the rest from reference TRBV5-1 and TRBJ2-5, the complete variable domain is KAGVTQTPRYLIKTRGQQVTLSCSPISGHRSVSWYQQTPGQGLQFLFEYFSETQRNKGNFPGRFSGRQFSNSRSEMNVSTLELGDSALYLCASSPSGSPQETQYFGPGTRLLVL.